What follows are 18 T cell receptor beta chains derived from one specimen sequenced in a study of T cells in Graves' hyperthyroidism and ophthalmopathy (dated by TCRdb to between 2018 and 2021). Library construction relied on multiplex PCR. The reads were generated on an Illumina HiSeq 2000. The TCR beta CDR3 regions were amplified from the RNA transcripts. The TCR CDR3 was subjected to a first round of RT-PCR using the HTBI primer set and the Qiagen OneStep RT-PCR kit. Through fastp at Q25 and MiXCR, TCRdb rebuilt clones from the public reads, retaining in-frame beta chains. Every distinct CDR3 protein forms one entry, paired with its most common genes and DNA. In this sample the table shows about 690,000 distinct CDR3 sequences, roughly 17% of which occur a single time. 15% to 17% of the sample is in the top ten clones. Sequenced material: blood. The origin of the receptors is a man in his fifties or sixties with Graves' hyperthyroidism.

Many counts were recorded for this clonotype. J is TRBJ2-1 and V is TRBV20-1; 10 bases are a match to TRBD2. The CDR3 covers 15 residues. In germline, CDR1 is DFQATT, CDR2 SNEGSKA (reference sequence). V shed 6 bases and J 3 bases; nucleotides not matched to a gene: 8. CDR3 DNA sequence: TGCAGTGCCAGATTAGCGGGAGGATACTACAATGAGCAGTTCTTC. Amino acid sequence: CSARLAGGYYNEQFF.

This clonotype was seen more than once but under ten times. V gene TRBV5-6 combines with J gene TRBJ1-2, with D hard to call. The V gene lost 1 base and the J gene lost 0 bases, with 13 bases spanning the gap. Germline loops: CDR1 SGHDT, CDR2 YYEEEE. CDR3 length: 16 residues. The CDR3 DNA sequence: TGTGCCAGCAGCTTGATAAGTACGTTAGCTAACTATGGCTACACCTTC. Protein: CASSLISTLANYGYTF.

This CDR3 is CASSRWTGKSHYEQYF. For the CDR3, the DNA is TGTGCCAGCAGTCGCTGGACAGGGAAAAGTCACTACGAGCAGTACTTC. The V gene is TRBV6-2 or TRBV6-3, the J gene TRBJ2-7, with 8 bases lining up with TRBD1. Germline lookup yields CDR1 MNHEY and CDR2 SVGEGT. The CDR3 extends over 16 amino acids. Losses at the gene ends were 5 bases for V and 3 bases for J; bases not matched to a gene: 12.

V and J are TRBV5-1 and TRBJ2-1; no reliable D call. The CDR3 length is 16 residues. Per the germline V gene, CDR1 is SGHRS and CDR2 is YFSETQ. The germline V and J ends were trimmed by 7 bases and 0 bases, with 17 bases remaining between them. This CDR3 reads CASAPPLLYSYNEQFF. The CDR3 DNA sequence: TGCGCCAGCGCGCCACCTCTGCTTTACTCCTACAATGAGCAGTTCTTC.

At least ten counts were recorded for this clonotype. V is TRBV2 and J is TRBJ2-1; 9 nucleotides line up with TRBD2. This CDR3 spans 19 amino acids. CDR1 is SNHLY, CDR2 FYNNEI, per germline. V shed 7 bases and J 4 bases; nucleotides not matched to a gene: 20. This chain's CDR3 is CASIKGGARAGGGYNEQFF. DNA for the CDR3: TGTGCCAGCATTAAAGGGGGCGCACGAGCGGGAGGTGGGTACAATGAGCAGTTCTTC.

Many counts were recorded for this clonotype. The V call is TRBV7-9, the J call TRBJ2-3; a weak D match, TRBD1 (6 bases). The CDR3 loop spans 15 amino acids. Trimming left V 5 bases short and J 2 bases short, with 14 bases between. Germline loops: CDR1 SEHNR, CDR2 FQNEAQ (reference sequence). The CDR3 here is CASSGGLVTTDTQYF. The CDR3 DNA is TGTGCCAGCAGCGGGGGCCTAGTCACCACAGATACGCAGTATTTT.

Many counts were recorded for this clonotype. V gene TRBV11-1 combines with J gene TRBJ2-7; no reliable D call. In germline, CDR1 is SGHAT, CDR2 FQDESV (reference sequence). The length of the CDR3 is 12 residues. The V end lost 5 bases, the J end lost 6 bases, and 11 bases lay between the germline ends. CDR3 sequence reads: CASSAIWGEQYF. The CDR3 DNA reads TGTGCCAGCAGCGCGATTTGGGGCGAGCAGTACTTC.

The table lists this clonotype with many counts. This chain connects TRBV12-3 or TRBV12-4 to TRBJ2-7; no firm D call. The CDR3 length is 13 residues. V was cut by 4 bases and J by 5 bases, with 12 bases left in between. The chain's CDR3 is CASSSTVGNEQYF. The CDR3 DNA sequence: TGTGCCAGCAGTTCCACAGTCGGCAACGAGCAGTACTTC.

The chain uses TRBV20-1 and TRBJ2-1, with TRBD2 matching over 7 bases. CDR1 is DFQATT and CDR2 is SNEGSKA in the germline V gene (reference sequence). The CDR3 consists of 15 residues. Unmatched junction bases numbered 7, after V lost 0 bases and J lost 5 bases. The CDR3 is CSARDLGRPHNEQFF. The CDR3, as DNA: TGCAGTGCTAGAGATCTCGGGAGGCCTCACAATGAGCAGTTCTTC.

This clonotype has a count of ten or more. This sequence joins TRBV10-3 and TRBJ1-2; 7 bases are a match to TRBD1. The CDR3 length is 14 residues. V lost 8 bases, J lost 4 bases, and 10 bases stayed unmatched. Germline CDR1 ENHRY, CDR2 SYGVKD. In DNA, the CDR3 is TGTGCCATCGGACAGGCCGACCCGCCCTATGGCTACACCTTC. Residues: CAIGQADPPYGYTF.

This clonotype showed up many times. CDR3 sequence reads: CASSERGGEVNEQFF. The CDR3 nucleotides read TGTGCCAGCAGCGAACGGGGGGGTGAGGTCAATGAGCAGTTCTTC. This sequence joins TRBV27 and TRBJ2-1; TRBD2 matches at 8 bases. The CDR3 extends over 15 amino acids. Looked up from germline, CDR1 is MNHEY and CDR2 is SMNVEV (reference sequence). V lost 6 bases, J lost 6 bases, and 10 bases stayed unmatched.

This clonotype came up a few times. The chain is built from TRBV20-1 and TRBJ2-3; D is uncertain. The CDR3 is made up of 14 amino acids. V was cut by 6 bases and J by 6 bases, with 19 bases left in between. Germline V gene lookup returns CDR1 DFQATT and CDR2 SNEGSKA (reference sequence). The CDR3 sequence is CSATKGVVVDTQYF. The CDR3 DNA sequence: TGCAGTGCCACCAAAGGAGTGGTGGTCGATACGCAGTATTTT.

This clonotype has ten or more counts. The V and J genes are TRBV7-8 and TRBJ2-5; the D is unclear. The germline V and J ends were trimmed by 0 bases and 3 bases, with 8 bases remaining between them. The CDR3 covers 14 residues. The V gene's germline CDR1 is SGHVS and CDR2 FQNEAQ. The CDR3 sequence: CASSLAPAEETQYF. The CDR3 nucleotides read TGTGCCAGCAGCTTAGCGCCAGCCGAAGAGACCCAGTACTTC.

The CDR3 is CASRVYSNQPQHF. Written as DNA, the CDR3 is TGTGCCAGCAGGGTTTATAGCAATCAGCCCCAGCATTTT. The V call is TRBV28, the J call TRBJ1-5; D gene unclear. CDR3 length: 13 residues. The V and J ends lost 6 bases and 0 bases respectively, with 6 bases between them. Germline loops: CDR1 MDHEN, CDR2 SYDVKM. Filled out from reference TRBV28 and TRBJ1-5, the complete variable domain reads DVKVTQSSRYLVKRTGEKVFLECVQDMDHENMFWYRQDPGLGLRLIYFSYDVKMKEKGDIPEGYSVSREKKERFSLILESASTNQTSMYLCASRVYSNQPQHFGDGTRLSIL.

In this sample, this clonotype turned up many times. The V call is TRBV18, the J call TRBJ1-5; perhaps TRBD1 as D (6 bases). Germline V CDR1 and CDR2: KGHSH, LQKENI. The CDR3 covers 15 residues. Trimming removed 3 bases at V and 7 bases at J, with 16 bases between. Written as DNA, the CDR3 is TGTGCCAGCTCACCCGGAGGGACACTGGGGCAGCCCCAGCATTTT. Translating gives CASSPGGTLGQPQHF.

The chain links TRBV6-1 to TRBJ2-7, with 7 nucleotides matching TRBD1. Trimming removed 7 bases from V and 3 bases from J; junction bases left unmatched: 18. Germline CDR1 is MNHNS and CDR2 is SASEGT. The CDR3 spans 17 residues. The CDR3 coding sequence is TGTGCCAGCACCAGAAAGACTGGTGTGACAGGGAACTACGAGCAGTACTTC. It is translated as CASTRKTGVTGNYEQYF.

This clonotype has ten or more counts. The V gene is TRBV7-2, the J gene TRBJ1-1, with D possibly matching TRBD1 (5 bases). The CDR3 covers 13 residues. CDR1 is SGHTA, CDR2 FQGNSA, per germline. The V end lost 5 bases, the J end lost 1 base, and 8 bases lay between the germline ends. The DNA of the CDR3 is TGTGCCAGCAGCCGACAGCGGAACACTGAAGCTTTCTTT. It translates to CASSRQRNTEAFF.

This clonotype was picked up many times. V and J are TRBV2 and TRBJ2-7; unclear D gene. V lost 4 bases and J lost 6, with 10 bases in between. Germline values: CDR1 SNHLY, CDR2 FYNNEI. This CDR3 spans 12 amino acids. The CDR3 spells CASSGASSEQYF. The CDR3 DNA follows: TGTGCCAGCAGTGGAGCCTCGAGCGAGCAGTACTTC.